The subject of this entry is one T cell receptor beta chain. This entry comes from a study of T-cell reconstitution after alpha-beta-depleted transplantation in children. Unique molecular identifiers were built into the TCRbeta library. TCRdb redid the calling of the PCR reads with MiXCR, one entry per CDR3 protein. The sample contains about 400,000 distinct CDR3 sequences, roughly 22% of which appear only once. CDR3 length equals 15 residues. The junction had 6 bases not matched to a gene; V was cut back by 5 bases and J by 5 bases. Germline CDR1 SEHNR, CDR2 FQNEAQ (reference sequence). V and J are TRBV7-9 and TRBJ2-1; 10 nucleotides align to TRBD2. This clonotype originated in a human donor who donated a stem cell graft to a child with acute myeloid leukemia. Sequences were derived from PBMCs from the stem cell graft donor, sampled from the stem cell graft. The CDR3 DNA follows: TGTGCCAGCAGCCCCGCTAGCGGGAGTCACAATGAGCAGTTCTTC. Translated, it gives CASSPASGSHNEQFF.